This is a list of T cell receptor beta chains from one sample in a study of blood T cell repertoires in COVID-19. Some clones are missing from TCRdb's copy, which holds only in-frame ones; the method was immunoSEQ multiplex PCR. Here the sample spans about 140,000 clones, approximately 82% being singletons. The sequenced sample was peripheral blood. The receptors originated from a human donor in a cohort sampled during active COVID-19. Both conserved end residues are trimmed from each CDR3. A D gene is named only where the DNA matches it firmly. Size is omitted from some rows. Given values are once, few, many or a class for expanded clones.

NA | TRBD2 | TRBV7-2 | ASSLWTSGSRNEQF
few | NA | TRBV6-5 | ASTLNARGTGELF
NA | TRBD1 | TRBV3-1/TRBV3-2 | ASSLRTGGGGETQY
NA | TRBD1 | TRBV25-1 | ASKRQGNSPLH
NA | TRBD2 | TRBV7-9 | ASSSRTSGAY
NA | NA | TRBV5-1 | ASSLDGAGGELF
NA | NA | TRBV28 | ASSRNFAHSY
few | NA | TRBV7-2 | ASSKRGGSSEAF
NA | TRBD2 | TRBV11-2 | ASSLVAGAGNEQF
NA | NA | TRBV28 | ASSLRAGGTDTQY
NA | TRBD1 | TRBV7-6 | ASSLAGQGADNEQF
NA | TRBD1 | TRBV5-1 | ASSLGPRDRDYEQY
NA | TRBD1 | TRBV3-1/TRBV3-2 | ASRQQGAQNEQF
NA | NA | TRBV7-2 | ASSLGQNTGELF
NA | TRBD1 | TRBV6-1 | ASSEGQGANYGYT
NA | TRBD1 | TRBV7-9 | ASSLLTGDTGELF
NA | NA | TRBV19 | ATSKGARKTGELF
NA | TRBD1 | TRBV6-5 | ASTRDRANYGYT
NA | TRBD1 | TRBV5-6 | ASSFFDRVAEAF
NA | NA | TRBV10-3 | ATSAGFGNTIY
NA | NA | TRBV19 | ASSPLRAWRVNTEAF
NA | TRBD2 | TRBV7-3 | ASSPQGLAGVDEQF
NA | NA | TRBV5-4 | ASSAGLPEETQY
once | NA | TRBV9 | ASSADPAKNIQY
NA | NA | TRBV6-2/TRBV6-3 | ASSAGGLGYT
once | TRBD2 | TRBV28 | ASRSGRIANEQF
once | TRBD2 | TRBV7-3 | ASSLAGGSDTQY
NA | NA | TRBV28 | ASLVGGGNQPQH
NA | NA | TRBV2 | ASSEIPGVTEAF
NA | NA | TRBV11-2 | ASSPVGGNQPQH
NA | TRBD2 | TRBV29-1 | SVEGLASGRRLDTQY
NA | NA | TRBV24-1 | ATSDFRVSSYNEQF
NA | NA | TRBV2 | ASSDRFAGSTDTQY
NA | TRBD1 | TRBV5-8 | ASSLRAGGFTEAF
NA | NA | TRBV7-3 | ASSLIRSPDTQY
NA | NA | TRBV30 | AWSVRNSQETQY
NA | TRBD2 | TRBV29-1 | SAKTSALVDTQY
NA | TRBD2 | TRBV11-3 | ASSLEAGVGYNEQF
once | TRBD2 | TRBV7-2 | ASSLVAGGLATYNEQF
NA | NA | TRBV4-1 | ASSQGLPLGYNEQF
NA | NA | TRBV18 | ASSPSVTSVYEQY
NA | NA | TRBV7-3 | ASSGGHANTGELF
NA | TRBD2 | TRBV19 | ASSTGRVTNEQF
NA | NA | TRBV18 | ASSPETGSFYEQY
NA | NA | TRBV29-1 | SVETLGIPEAF
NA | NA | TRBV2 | ASSRTGGQGQPQH
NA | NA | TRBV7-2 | ASSRRPLGTDTQY
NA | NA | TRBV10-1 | ASSEYERETQY
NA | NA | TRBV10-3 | AISERTDTQY
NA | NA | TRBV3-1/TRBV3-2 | ASSQEWEGSYNSPLH
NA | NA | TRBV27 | ASSLLAGNTEAF